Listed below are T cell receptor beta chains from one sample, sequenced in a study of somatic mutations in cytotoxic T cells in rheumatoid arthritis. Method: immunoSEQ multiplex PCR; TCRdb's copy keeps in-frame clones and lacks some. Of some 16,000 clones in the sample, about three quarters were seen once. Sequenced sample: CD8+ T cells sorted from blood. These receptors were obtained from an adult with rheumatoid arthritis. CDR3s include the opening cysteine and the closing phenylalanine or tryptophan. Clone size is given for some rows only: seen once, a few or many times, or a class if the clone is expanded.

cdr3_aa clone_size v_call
CASSSTWDSPLEQYF NA TRBV5-1
CASSLGTALYEQYF NA TRBV7-9
CASSLGGGYTF NA TRBV5-1
CASSSSPGELFF NA TRBV6-5
CASSLNDRERYEQYF NA TRBV5-1
CASSLGTDTQYF NA TRBV11-2
CASSIGDFRYNEQFF NA TRBV19
CASVPFGPNTEAFF NA TRBV6-1
CASSPGPSGVNEQFF NA TRBV4-1
CASSHLLRDLTYNSPLHF NA TRBV4-1
CASSPETGRIEQYF once TRBV5-5
CAIITGGGYEQYF few TRBV2
CASRGSGPYNEQFF medium-sized TRBV10-2
CASSQDNSEQYF NA TRBV14
CASSENFDRDTEAFF NA TRBV11-2
CASSPSKGLGNTIYF NA TRBV5-5
CASSLASGDYTGELFF NA TRBV11-3
CASTLRGHGPYEQYF NA TRBV27
CAGARSSSNTEAFF NA TRBV2
CASSQASGASYNEQFF NA TRBV4-1
CASSIQGEQYF NA TRBV7-9
CASSLAGGNTEAFF NA TRBV7-9
CASSLGREAFF NA TRBV27
CASQRAGVEGETQYF NA TRBV2
CASSPWTGQETQYF NA TRBV19
CASSETDRGSYEQYF NA TRBV7-6
CASSSVSGPNNEQFF few TRBV7-6
CAWSEGQGHEQYF NA TRBV30
CASSPTQGNTEAFF NA TRBV7-9
CASSQFGGASTEAFF few TRBV4-1
CASSPSIGANLYEQYF NA TRBV4-1
CATLGAPSIHDF NA TRBV11-2
CASSQTRTSGGRGEQYF medium-sized TRBV11-2
CASSLGWTEAFF NA TRBV7-9
CASSINRVQPQHF NA TRBV7-2
CASSLFGGAELGETQYF NA TRBV5-1
CASSQEQRATNYGYTF NA TRBV4-2
CASSQGDRGYAFF NA TRBV4-1
CASSVAGLAGGEQFF NA TRBV9
CASSLWGRGAFF few TRBV5-1
CATRSDRATYNEQFF NA TRBV15
CASSEAGTANEKLFF NA TRBV2
CATSTGPEGETQYF NA TRBV15
CASSLAWGNDEQFF NA TRBV11-2
CASSFGLASSYEQYF NA TRBV7-9
CASSSTGGGYGYTF NA TRBV7-9
CASGWAYEQYF medium-sized TRBV12-5
CASSAFQGEVSPLHF NA TRBV5-5
CASQLYWVNTGELFF NA TRBV5-1